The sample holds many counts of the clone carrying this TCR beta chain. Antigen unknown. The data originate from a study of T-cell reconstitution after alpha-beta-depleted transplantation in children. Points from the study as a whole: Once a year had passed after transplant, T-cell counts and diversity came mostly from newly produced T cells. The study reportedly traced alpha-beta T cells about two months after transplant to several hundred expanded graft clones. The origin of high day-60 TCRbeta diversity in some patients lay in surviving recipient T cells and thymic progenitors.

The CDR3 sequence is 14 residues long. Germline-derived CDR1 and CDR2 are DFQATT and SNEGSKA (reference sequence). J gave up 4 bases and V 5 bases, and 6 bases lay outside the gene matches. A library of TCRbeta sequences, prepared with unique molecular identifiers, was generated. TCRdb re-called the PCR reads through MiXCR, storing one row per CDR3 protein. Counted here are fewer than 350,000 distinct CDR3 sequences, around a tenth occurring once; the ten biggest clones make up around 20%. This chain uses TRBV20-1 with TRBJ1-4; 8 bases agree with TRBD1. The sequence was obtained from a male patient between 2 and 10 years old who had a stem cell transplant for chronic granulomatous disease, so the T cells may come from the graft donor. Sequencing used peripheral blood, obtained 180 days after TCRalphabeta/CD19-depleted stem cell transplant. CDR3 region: CSAHTGGINEKLFF. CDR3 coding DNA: TGCAGTGCTCATACAGGGGGTATTAATGAAAAACTGTTTTTT.